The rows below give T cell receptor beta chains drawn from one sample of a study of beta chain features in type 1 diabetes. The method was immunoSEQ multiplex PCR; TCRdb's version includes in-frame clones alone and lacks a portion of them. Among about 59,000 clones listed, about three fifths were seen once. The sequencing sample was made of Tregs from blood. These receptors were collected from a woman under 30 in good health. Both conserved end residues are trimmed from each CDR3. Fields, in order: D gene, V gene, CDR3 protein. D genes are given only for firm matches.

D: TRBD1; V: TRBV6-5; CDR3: ASRADRVGQPQH
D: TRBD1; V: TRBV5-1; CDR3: ASSPGTANTGELF
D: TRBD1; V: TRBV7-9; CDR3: ASSLVQGFGYT
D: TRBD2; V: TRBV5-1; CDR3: ASSPGGGGLNEQF
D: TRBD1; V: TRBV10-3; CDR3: AISEPDRDTEAF
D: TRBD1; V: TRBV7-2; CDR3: ASSPQGTSGYT
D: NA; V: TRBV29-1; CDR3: SVEEPGSEAF
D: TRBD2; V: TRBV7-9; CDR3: ASSLVLAGLYNEQF
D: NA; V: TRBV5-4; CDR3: ASSLGQGQTQY
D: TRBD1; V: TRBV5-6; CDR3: ASSPWTGYTEAF
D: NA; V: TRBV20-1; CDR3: SASQNTEAF
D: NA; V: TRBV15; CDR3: ATSRDTETQY
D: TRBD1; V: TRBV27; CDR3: ASSFTGTGTYEQY
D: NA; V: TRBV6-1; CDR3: ASTQRKDTPQH
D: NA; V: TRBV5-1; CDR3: ASSARDTGYT
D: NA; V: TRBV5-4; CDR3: ASSHSGIAETQY
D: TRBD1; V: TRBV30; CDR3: AWSFKGARSDTQY
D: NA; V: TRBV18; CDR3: ASSPPTRVTGELF
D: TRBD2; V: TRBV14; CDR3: ASSRLAGGPYTGELF